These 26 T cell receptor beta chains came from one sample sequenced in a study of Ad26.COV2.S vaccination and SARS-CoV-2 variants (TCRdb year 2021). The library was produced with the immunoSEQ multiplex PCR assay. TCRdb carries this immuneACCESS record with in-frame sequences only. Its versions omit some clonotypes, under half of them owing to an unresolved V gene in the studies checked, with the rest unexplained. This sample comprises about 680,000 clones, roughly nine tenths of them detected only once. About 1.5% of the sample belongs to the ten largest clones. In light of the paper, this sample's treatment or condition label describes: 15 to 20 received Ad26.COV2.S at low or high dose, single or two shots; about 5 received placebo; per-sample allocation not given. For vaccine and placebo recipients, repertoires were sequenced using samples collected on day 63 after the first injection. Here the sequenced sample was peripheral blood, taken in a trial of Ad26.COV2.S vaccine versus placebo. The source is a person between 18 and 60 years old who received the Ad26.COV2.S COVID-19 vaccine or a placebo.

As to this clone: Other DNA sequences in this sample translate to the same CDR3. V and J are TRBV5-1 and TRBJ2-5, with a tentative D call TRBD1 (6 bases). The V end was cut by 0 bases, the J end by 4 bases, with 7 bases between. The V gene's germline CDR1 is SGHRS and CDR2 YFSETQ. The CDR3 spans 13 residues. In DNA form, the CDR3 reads TGCGCCAGCAGCTTGGACAGGGCAGAGACCCAGTACTTC. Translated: CASSLDRAETQYF.

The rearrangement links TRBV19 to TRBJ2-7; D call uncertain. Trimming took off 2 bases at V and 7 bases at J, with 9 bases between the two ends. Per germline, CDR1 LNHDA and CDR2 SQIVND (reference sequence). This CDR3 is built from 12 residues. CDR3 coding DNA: TGTGCCAGTAGTATATTATCCGGGGAGCAGTACTTC. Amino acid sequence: CASSILSGEQYF.

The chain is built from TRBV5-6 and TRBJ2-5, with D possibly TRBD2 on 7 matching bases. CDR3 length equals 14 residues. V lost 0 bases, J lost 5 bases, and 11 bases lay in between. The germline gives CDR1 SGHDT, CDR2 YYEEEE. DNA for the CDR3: TGTGCCAGCAGCTTGGCCTCGGGGGGCGAGACCCAGTACTTC. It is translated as CASSLASGGETQYF.

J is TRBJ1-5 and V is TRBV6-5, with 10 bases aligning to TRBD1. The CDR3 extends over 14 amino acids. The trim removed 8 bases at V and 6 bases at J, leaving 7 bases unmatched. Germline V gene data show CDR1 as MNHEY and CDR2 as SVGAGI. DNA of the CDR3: TGTGCCAGCTCCGGGACAGGGGTGGGTCAGCCCCAGCATTTT. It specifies CASSGTGVGQPQHF.

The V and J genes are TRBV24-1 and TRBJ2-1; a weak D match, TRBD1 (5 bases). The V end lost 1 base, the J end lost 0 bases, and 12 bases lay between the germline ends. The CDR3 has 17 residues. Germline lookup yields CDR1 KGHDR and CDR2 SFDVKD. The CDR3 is CATSDLGRTTSYNEQFF. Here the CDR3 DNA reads TGTGCCACCAGTGATTTAGGGCGGACAACCTCCTACAATGAGCAGTTCTTC.

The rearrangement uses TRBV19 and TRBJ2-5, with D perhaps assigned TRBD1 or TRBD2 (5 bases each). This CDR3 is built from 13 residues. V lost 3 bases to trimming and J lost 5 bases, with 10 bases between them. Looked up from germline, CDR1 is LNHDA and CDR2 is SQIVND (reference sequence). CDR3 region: CASSIPGAETQYF. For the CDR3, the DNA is TGTGCCAGTAGTATTCCCGGGGCCGAGACCCAGTACTTC.

The DNA of the CDR3 is TGTGCCAGCGGAGAGAGGACAGGCCTTAATGAAAAACTGTTTTTT. Amino acid sequence: CASGERTGLNEKLFF. This rearrangement joins TRBV2 to TRBJ1-4; 7 nucleotides agree with TRBD1. V lost 8 bases to trimming and J lost 4 bases; unmatched junction nucleotides: 10. CDR1 SNHLY and CDR2 FYNNEI come from the germline V gene. The CDR3 consists of 15 residues.

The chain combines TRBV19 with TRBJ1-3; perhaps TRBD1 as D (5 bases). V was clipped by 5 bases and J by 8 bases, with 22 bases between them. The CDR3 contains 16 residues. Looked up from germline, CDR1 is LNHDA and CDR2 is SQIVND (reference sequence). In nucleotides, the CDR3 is TGTGCCAGTAGTCAGACCGGGACTTCCGGTAGGGACACCATATATTTT. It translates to CASSQTGTSGRDTIYF.

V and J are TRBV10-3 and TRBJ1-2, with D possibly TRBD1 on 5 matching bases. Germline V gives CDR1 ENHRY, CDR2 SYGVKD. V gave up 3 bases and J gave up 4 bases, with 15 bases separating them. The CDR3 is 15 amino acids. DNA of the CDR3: TGTGCCATCAGTGAACGGGGCAGGTCGATCTATGGCTACACCTTC. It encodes CAISERGRSIYGYTF.

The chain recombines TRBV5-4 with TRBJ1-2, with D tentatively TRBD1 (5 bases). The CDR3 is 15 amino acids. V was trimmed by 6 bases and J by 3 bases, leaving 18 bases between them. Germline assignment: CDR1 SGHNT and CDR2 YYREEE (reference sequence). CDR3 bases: TGTGCCAGCACCGATGCCGGGACGGCACACTATGGCTACACCTTC. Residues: CASTDAGTAHYGYTF.

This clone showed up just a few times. CDR3 in amino acids: CSVADAMGTEAFF. CDR3 nucleotides: TGCAGCGTTGCGGACGCTATGGGCACTGAAGCTTTCTTT. The chain links TRBV29-1 to TRBJ1-1; no clear D. Between the trimmed V and J ends, which lost 4 bases and 4 bases, there was a span of 13 bases. The CDR3 runs 13 residues. The germline CDR1 and CDR2 sequences are SQVTM and ANQGSEA.

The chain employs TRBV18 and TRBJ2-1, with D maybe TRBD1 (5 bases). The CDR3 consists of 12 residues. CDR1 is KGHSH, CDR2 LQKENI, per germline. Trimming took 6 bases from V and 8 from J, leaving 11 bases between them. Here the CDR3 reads CASSPRVDEQFF. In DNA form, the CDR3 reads TGTGCCAGCTCCCCCAGGGTCGATGAGCAGTTCTTC. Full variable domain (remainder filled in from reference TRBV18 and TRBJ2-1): NAGVMQNPRHLVRRRGQEARLRCSPMKGHSHVYWYRQLPEEGLKFMVYLQKENIIDESGMPKERFSAEFPKEGPSILRIQQVVRGDSAAYFCASSPRVDEQFFGPGTRLTVL.

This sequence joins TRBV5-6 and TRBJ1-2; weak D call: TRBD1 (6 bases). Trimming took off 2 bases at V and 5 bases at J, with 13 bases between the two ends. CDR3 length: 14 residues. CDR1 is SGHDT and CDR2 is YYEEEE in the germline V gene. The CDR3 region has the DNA TGTGCCAGCAGCTTCGCACAGGGCGTGTATGGCTACACCTTC. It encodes CASSFAQGVYGYTF. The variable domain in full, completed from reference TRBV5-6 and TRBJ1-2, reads DAGVTQSPTHLIKTRGQQVTLRCSPKSGHDTVSWYQQALGQGPQFIFQYYEEEERQRGNFPDRFSGHQFPNYSSELNVNALLLGDSALYLCASSFAQGVYGYTFGSGTRLTVV.

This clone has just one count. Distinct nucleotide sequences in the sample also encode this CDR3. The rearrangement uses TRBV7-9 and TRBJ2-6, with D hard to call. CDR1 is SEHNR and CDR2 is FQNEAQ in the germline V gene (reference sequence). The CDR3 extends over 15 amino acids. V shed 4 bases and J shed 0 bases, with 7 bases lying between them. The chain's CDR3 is CASSSRGSGANVLTF. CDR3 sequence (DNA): TGTGCCAGCAGCTCCCGCGGCTCTGGGGCCAACGTCCTGACTTTC.

CDR3 sequence reads: CASGSGGSNTGELFF. Here the CDR3 DNA reads TGTGCCAGCGGGTCGGGAGGATCTAACACCGGGGAGCTGTTTTTT. This rearrangement joins TRBV27 to TRBJ2-2, with 7 bases matching TRBD2. Trimming removed 8 bases from V and 2 bases from J; junction bases left unmatched: 8. Per the germline V gene, CDR1 is MNHEY and CDR2 is SMNVEV (reference sequence). The length of the CDR3 is 15 residues.

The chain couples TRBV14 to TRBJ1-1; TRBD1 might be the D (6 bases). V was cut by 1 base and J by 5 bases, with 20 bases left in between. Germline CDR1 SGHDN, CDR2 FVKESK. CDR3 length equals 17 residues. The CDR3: CASSQVGRGGVKTEAFF. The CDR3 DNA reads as TGTGCCAGCAGCCAAGTCGGTAGAGGGGGGGTTAAGACTGAAGCTTTCTTT.

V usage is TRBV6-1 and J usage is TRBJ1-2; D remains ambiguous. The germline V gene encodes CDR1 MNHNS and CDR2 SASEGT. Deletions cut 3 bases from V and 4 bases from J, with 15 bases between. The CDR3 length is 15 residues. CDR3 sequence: CASSETVASLYGYTF. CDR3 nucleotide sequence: TGTGCCAGCAGTGAGACGGTAGCGAGTCTCTATGGCTACACCTTC.

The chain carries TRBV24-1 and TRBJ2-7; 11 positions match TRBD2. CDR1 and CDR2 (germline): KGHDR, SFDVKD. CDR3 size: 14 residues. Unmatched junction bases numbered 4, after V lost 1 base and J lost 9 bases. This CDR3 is CATSDLTSGGGQYF. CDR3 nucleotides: TGTGCCACCAGTGATTTAACTAGCGGGGGCGGGCAGTACTTC.

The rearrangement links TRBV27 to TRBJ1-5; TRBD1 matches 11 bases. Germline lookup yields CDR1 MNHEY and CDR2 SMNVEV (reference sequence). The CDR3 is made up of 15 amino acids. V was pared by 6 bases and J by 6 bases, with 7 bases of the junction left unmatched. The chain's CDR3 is CASRPGQGVFQPQHF. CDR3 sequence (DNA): TGTGCCAGCAGGCCGGGACAGGGGGTATTTCAGCCCCAGCATTTT.

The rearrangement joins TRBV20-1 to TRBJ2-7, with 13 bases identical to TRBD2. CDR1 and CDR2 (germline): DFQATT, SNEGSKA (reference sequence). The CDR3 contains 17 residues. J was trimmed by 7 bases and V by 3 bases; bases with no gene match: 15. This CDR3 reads CSASKTSGRASSGEQYF. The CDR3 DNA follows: TGCAGTGCTAGTAAAACTAGCGGGAGGGCTTCTTCGGGGGAGCAGTACTTC.

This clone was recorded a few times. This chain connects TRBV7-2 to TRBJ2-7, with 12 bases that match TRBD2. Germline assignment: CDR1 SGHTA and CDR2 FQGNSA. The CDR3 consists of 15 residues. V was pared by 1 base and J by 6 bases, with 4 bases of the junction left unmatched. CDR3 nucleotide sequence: TGTGCCAGCAGCTTAGAACTAGCGGGAGGCCTCGAGCAGTACTTC. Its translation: CASSLELAGGLEQYF.

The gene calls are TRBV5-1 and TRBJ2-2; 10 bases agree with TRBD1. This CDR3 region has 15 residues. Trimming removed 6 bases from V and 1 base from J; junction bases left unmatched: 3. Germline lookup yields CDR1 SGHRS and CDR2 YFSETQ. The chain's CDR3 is CASTWDRGNTGELFF. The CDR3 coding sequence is TGCGCCAGCACCTGGGACAGGGGGAACACCGGGGAGCTGTTTTTT.

In DNA form, the CDR3 reads TGTGCCAGCAGTCGACTAGCGGGAGGTGTAGATACGCAGTATTTT. Translating gives CASSRLAGGVDTQYF. The rearrangement joins TRBV2 to TRBJ2-3, with 13 bases identical to TRBD2. The CDR3 length is 15 residues. V shed 5 bases, J shed 5 bases, and the junction held 4 bases outside the gene matches. CDR1 is SNHLY, CDR2 FYNNEI, per germline. The variable domain in full, completed from reference TRBV2 and TRBJ2-3, reads EPEVTQTPSHQVTQMGQEVILRCVPISNHLYFYWYRQILGQKVEFLVSFYNNEISEKSEIFDDQFSVERPDGSNFTLKIRSTKLEDSAMYFCASSRLAGGVDTQYFGPGTRLTVL.

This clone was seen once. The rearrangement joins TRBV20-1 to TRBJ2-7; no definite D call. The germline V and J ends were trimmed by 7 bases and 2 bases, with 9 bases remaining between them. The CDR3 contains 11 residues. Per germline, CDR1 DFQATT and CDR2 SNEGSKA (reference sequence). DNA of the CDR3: TGCAGTGTTAAGGATGCCTACGAGCAGTACTTC. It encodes CSVKDAYEQYF.

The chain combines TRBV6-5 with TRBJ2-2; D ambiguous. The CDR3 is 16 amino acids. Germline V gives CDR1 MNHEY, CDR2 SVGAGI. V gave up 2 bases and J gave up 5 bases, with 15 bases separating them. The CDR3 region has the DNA TGTGCCAGCAGTTACACCCGGGCTACTACAACCGGGGAGCTGTTTTTT. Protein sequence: CASSYTRATTTGELFF.

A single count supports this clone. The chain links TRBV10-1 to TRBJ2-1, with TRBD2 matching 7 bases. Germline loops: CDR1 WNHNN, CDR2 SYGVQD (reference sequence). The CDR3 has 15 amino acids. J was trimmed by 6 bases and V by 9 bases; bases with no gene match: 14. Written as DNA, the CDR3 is TGCGCCAGATCGACTAGCTTATACCTACGCAATGAGCAGTTCTTC. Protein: CARSTSLYLRNEQFF.